Reported below is one T cell receptor (beta chain). Its antigen is unknown. These data belong to a study of T cell responses to AZD1222 COVID-19 vaccine. CDR3 length: 15 amino acids. Trimming shortened V by 4 bases and J by 1 base, and 15 bases separated the two germline ends. Germline lookup yields CDR1 SQVTM and CDR2 ANQGSEA. Study-level findings and limits: Reportedly, nearly half of unique spike TCRs recognized epitopes outside B.1.351/B.1.1.7 mutations. Vaccine-related CD4 TCRs covered spike, predominating at 160-218 and 743-854.

Sequenced by immunoSEQ multiplex PCR; TCRdb stores in-frame clones only, minus some. The sample has over 130,000 clones, 90% to 95% seen once. The sequenced sample was peripheral blood, obtained 28 days after the second AZD1222 dose. This chain joins TRBV29-1 and TRBJ2-3; the D is unclear. This sequence was found in an adult who received the AZD1222 COVID-19 vaccine. This chain's CDR3 is CSVVGLYSGTDTQYF. In DNA form, the CDR3 reads TGCAGCGTTGTCGGGCTGTATAGTGGCACAGATACGCAGTATTTT.